The clone carrying this T cell receptor (beta chain) was seen more than once but under ten times. Antigen specificity is unknown. The data stem from a study of blood T cells in healthy people across ages. The study, taken as a whole, reports: Relative to aged donors, long-lived donors carried more naive CD4+ cells and displayed higher diversity. Changes seen in expanded clonotypes were possibly confounded by donor CMV status left unknown.

Germline CDR1 reads SGDLS; CDR2 reads YYNGEE. Germline trimming cut 0 bases from V and 9 bases from J; bases unmatched to any gene: 6. The CDR3 has 15 amino acids. Combining a sample-barcoded 5' primer with a J-beta primer mix, a second PCR ran for about 7 to 12 cycles. Tagging of each cDNA molecule was performed by a template-switch adaptor with 12 random nucleotides. TCRdb used MiXCR to reprocess the 5' RACE reads, holding one entry per CDR3 protein. The sample records roughly 700,000 distinct CDR3 sequences, around 25% being singletons. This same sample was also taken into another study, of T cells of mothers and their children. This second study notes: Study donors consisted of a few healthy Caucasian mothers and their six children.

The chain couples TRBV9 to TRBJ2-1; TRBD2 aligns across 10 bases. Sequencing was performed on blood. The source is a boy aged 5-17 years in good health. The CDR3 region is CASSVEAGGPGEQFF. The DNA of the CDR3 is TGTGCCAGCAGCGTAGAAGCGGGGGGGCCGGGTGAGCAGTTCTTC.